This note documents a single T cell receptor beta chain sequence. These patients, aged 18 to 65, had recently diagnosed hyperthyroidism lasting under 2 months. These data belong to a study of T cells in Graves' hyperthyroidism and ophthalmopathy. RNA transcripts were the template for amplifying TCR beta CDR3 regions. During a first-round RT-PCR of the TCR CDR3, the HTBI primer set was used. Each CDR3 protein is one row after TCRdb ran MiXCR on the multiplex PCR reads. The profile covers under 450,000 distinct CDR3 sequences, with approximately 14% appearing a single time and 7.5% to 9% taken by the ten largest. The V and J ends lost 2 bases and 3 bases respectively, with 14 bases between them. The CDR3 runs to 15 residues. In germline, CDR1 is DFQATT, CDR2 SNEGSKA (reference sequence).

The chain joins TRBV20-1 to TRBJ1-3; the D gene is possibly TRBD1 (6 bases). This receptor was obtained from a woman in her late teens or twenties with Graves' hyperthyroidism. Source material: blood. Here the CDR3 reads CSARHGGRDGNTIYF. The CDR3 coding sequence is TGCAGTGCTAGACATGGGGGCAGGGATGGAAACACCATATATTTT.